The 32 T cell receptor beta chains presented below share a single source sample, sequenced in a study of control samples from healthy donors and cancer patients. Profiled with immunoSEQ multiplex PCR; TCRdb holds only in-frame clones, not every one. The data hold some 96,000 clones, with over 90% observed a single time. The sequenced sample consisted of blood. The receptors shown here come from a young man in good health.

The rearrangement uses TRBV6-2 or TRBV6-3 and TRBJ1-1; unclear D gene. The V and J ends lost 6 bases and 6 bases respectively, with 32 bases between them. Per the germline V gene, CDR1 is MNHEY and CDR2 is SVGEGT. The CDR3 consists of 19 residues. The chain's CDR3 is CASSLPLTQSGVHPPEAFF. DNA for the CDR3: TGTGCCAGCAGCTTACCTTTAACCCAGTCCGGGGTTCACCCCCCTGAAGCTTTCTTT.

The rearrangement uses TRBV2 and TRBJ1-4; perhaps TRBD1 as D (6 bases). V shed 5 bases and J shed 5 bases, with 12 bases lying between them. The CDR3 covers 14 residues. Germline V gene lookup returns CDR1 SNHLY and CDR2 FYNNEI. CDR3 amino acids: CASSPLGGNEKLFF. CDR3 nucleotides: TGTGCCAGCAGTCCTCTAGGGGGGAATGAAAAACTGTTTTTT.

The chain uses TRBV7-9 and TRBJ1-1; D remains ambiguous. This CDR3 comprises 16 residues. Trimming stripped 3 bases from V and 4 bases from J, with 18 bases between. CDR1 SEHNR and CDR2 FQNEAQ come from the germline V gene (reference sequence). The CDR3 DNA is TGTGCCAGCAGCTTTAACCCCCGGGATATGGGCACTGAAGCTTTCTTT. It codes for CASSFNPRDMGTEAFF.

This chain connects TRBV5-1 to TRBJ2-3; TRBD2 might be the D (6 bases). The CDR3 is made up of 15 amino acids. CDR1 and CDR2 from the germline V gene are SGHRS and YFSETQ. V gave up 1 base and J gave up 3 bases, with 12 bases separating them. The chain's CDR3 is CASSLSILATDTQYF. Here the CDR3 DNA reads TGCGCCAGCAGCTTGTCTATCCTAGCGACAGATACGCAGTATTTT.

This clone has a single count. V gene TRBV7-2 combines with J gene TRBJ1-2, with 7 bases identical to TRBD1. Germline V gene lookup returns CDR1 SGHTA and CDR2 FQGNSA. V trimming: 0 bases; J trimming: 1 base; junction bases outside the gene matches: 2. CDR3 length equals 15 residues. CDR3: CASSLAGDSNYGYTF. CDR3 coding DNA: TGTGCCAGCAGCTTAGCTGGGGACAGTAACTATGGCTACACCTTC.

The J gene is TRBJ2-4, the V gene TRBV5-1; D may correspond to TRBD1 or TRBD2 (5 bases each). This CDR3 contains 15 residues. V lost 4 bases and J lost 2, with 13 bases in between. Germline CDR1 SGHRS, CDR2 YFSETQ. The CDR3 coding sequence is TGCGCCAGCAGCCGGGGCGCGGAAACCAAAAACATTCAGTACTTC. This translates into CASSRGAETKNIQYF.

The chain employs TRBV7-2 and TRBJ2-7, with unresolved D. The V and J ends lost 5 bases and 3 bases respectively, with 23 bases between them. The CDR3 extends over 17 amino acids. Per the germline V gene, CDR1 is SGHTA and CDR2 is FQGNSA. CDR3 loop: CASSPFIPGPNNYEQYF. For the CDR3, the DNA is TGTGCCAGCAGCCCGTTCATCCCGGGTCCCAACAACTACGAGCAGTACTTC.

V is TRBV5-1 and J is TRBJ2-7, with D perhaps given as TRBD1 or TRBD2 (5 bases each). CDR3 size: 14 residues. V was shortened by 7 bases and J by 4 bases, with 18 bases between the two germline ends. Germline CDR1 and CDR2: SGHRS and YFSETQ. CDR3 amino acids: CASGKSSGAYEQYF. In DNA, the CDR3 is TGCGCCAGCGGGAAGAGTTCCGGGGCTTACGAGCAGTACTTC. The entire variable domain, with the rest obtained from reference TRBV5-1 and TRBJ2-7, is as follows: KAGVTQTPRYLIKTRGQQVTLSCSPISGHRSVSWYQQTPGQGLQFLFEYFSETQRNKGNFPGRFSGRQFSNSRSEMNVSTLELGDSALYLCASGKSSGAYEQYFGPGTRLTVT.

The V call is TRBV7-2, the J call TRBJ2-7; D ambiguous. CDR1 and CDR2 (germline): SGHTA, FQGNSA. Trimming stripped 5 bases from V and 3 bases from J, with 8 bases between. The length of the CDR3 is 12 residues. This CDR3 reads CASSRQDYEQYF. The CDR3 nucleotides read TGTGCCAGCAGCCGGCAAGACTACGAGCAGTACTTC.

This chain links TRBV13 with TRBJ1-2; 9 positions agree with TRBD1. The V gene's germline CDR1 is PRHDT and CDR2 FYEKMQ (reference sequence). The J segment lost 6 bases and the V segment lost 5 bases, leaving 13 bases of the junction unmatched. The CDR3 is 16 amino acids. For the CDR3, the DNA is TGTGCCAGCAGCGGGGGGACAGGGAGGGTTGAGGATGGCTACACCTTC. Protein sequence: CASSGGTGRVEDGYTF.

The chain uses TRBV25-1 and TRBJ1-2; possible D gene TRBD1, 5 bases. This CDR3 spans 15 amino acids. Germline CDR1 and CDR2: MGHDK and SYGVNS. V was shortened by 3 bases and J by 3 bases, with 14 bases between the two germline ends. As DNA, the CDR3 is TGTGCCAGCAGTGAGGGGCGGGGGTCATACTATGGCTACACCTTC. Translated, it gives CASSEGRGSYYGYTF.

V usage is TRBV30 and J usage is TRBJ1-1; 8 bases match TRBD1. The V gene end was trimmed by 2 bases and the J gene end by 3 bases; junction bases not matched to a gene: 17. Germline V gene lookup returns CDR1 GTSNPN and CDR2 SVGIG (reference sequence). CDR3 length: 18 amino acids. CDR3 protein: CAWSPYPLTGDEDTEAFF. The CDR3 nucleotides read TGTGCCTGGAGTCCCTACCCTCTGACAGGGGACGAAGACACTGAAGCTTTCTTT.

This clone has just one count. This chain joins TRBV4-2 and TRBJ1-1; D is perhaps TRBD1 (5 bases). Germline CDR1 is LGHNA and CDR2 is YNFKEQ. The CDR3 is 14 amino acids. Trimming shortened V by 1 base and J by 4 bases, and 10 bases separated the two germline ends. The CDR3 region is CASSQGTGRTEAFF. The CDR3 nucleotides are TGTGCCAGCAGCCAAGGAACAGGACGCACTGAAGCTTTCTTT.

This clone came up a few times. The genes are TRBV27 and TRBJ1-2; possibly TRBD1 for D (5 bases). The V gene's germline CDR1 is MNHEY and CDR2 SMNVEV (reference sequence). CDR3 size: 14 residues. Trimming left V 5 bases short and J 2 bases short, with 12 bases between. CDR3: CASSAGRGNYGYTF. DNA of the CDR3: TGTGCCAGCAGTGCGGGACGGGGGAACTATGGCTACACCTTC.

The chain joins TRBV5-5 to TRBJ2-5; a possible D gene is TRBD2 (7 bases). The CDR3 is 14 amino acids. The V and J ends lost 1 base and 4 bases respectively, with 11 bases between them. Germline CDR1 SGHKS, CDR2 YYEKEE (reference sequence). The CDR3 DNA sequence: TGTGCCAGCAGCTTGAGGCGGGGGCCAGAGACCCAGTACTTC. This gives the protein CASSLRRGPETQYF.

The chain employs TRBV6-6 and TRBJ2-1; a weak D match, TRBD2 (7 bases). The V end lost 1 base, the J end lost 6 bases, and 10 bases lay between the germline ends. The germline V gene has CDR1 MNHNY and CDR2 SVGAGI (reference sequence). The CDR3 consists of 14 residues. In DNA form, the CDR3 reads TGTGCCAGCAGTTACTTCGGGGGGCTCAATGAGCAGTTCTTC. It codes for CASSYFGGLNEQFF.

The V gene is TRBV3-1 (or the pseudogene TRBV3-2), the J gene TRBJ1-2; tentative D call: TRBD1 (5 bases). The ends were cut back, 4 bases at V and 7 bases at J, with 16 bases in the middle. CDR1 and CDR2 (germline): LGHDT, YNNKEL (reference sequence). The CDR3 spans 14 residues. The DNA for the CDR3 is TGTGCCAGCAGCCTTCAAAATAGGGGTAGTGGCTACACCTTC. It is translated as CASSLQNRGSGYTF.

The rearrangement uses TRBV11-2 and TRBJ2-7, with TRBD2 matching over 11 bases. This CDR3 has 15 amino acids. The V and J ends lost 5 bases and 7 bases, in that order; junction bases with no gene match: 10. Germline CDR1 reads SGHAT; CDR2 reads FQNNGV. The DNA for the CDR3 is TGTGCCAGCAGCCAGGGACTAGCGGCACACAGGGAGCAGTACTTC. It specifies CASSQGLAAHREQYF.

The genes are TRBV27 and TRBJ1-5, with TRBD1 as a possible D gene (5 bases). Germline CDR1 and CDR2: MNHEY and SMNVEV (reference sequence). The CDR3 contains 17 residues. Trimming removed 1 base from V and 0 bases from J, with 13 bases in between. In DNA, the CDR3 is TGTGCCAGCAGTTTATTTGGGGGGGGGTCTAGCAATCAGCCCCAGCATTTT. Translation gives CASSLFGGGSSNQPQHF.

The chain uses TRBV10-1 and TRBJ2-7; 7 bases fit TRBD2. After removal of 9 bases from V and 6 bases from J, the junction contained 5 bases not matched to a gene. The CDR3 is 11 amino acids. Germline V gene data show CDR1 as WNHNN and CDR2 as SYGVQD (reference sequence). The CDR3 nucleotides are TGCGCCAGACCTTCTAGCGGCGAGCAGTACTTC. Its translation is CARPSSGEQYF.

This chain uses TRBV19 with TRBJ1-2, with TRBD1 matching 10 bases. The CDR3 loop spans 14 amino acids. The germline CDR1 and CDR2 sequences are LNHDA and SQIVND (reference sequence). V was pared by 4 bases and J by 6 bases, with 5 bases of the junction left unmatched. The CDR3 DNA is TGTGCCAGTAGTACGGGACAGGGGAATAATGGCTACACCTTC. Protein: CASSTGQGNNGYTF. The full variable domain, its missing parts supplied by reference TRBV19 and TRBJ1-2, is DGGITQSPKYLFRKEGQNVTLSCEQNLNHDAMYWYRQDPGQGLRLIYYSQIVNDFQKGDIAEGYSVSREKKESFPLTVTSAQKNPTAFYLCASSTGQGNNGYTFGSGTRLTVV.

The chain couples TRBV4-1 to TRBJ2-1; 10 positions agree with TRBD2. Per the germline V gene, CDR1 is MGHRA and CDR2 is YSYEKL. The CDR3 covers 20 residues. V was clipped by 0 bases and J by 4 bases; unmatched bases: 15. CDR3 amino acids: CASSQDPPPTLSGGYNEQFF. As DNA, the CDR3 is TGCGCCAGCAGCCAAGACCCCCCCCCGACTCTTAGCGGGGGGTACAATGAGCAGTTCTTC.

This chain joins TRBV30 and TRBJ1-1; the D gene is possibly TRBD1 (6 bases). This CDR3 has 14 amino acids. In germline, CDR1 is GTSNPN, CDR2 SVGIG (reference sequence). V was clipped by 0 bases and J by 1 base, with 9 bases between them. Written as DNA, the CDR3 is TGTGCCTGGAGTGTACTAGGGGGGAACACTGAAGCTTTCTTT. This sequence encodes CAWSVLGGNTEAFF.

The gene calls are TRBV28 and TRBJ1-5, with D unclear. The germline CDR1 and CDR2 sequences are MDHEN and SYDVKM. The CDR3 is 14 amino acids. V shed 6 bases and J shed 0 bases, with 9 bases lying between them. The CDR3 sequence is CASSTTYSNQPQHF. The CDR3 nucleotides are TGTGCCAGCAGCACCACCTATAGCAATCAGCCCCAGCATTTT.

The chain couples TRBV18 to TRBJ1-3, with D uncertain. The CDR3 totals 16 residues. The germline V gene has CDR1 KGHSH and CDR2 LQKENI. V was pared by 4 bases and J by 1 base, with 14 bases between. The CDR3, as DNA: TGTGCCAGCTCACGCCCCCCCAGCCAGTCTGGAAACACCATATATTTT. Translation gives CASSRPPSQSGNTIYF.

This rearrangement joins TRBV10-1 to TRBJ1-1; 11 bases map to TRBD1. This CDR3 has 14 residues. Germline-derived CDR1 and CDR2 are WNHNN and SYGVQD (reference sequence). Losses at the gene ends were 6 bases for V and 4 bases for J; bases not matched to a gene: 4. CDR3 DNA sequence: TGCGCCAGCAGGCCGGGACAGGGGGGCACTGAAGCTTTCTTT. It is translated as CASRPGQGGTEAFF.

The chain joins TRBV7-8 to TRBJ2-5; perhaps D is TRBD1 or TRBD2 (5 bases each). Trimming pared 5 bases from V and 1 base from J, leaving 14 bases between. Germline CDR1 is SGHVS and CDR2 is FQNEAQ. The CDR3 is 15 amino acids. The CDR3 spells CASSTGAAVQETQYF. The CDR3 DNA sequence: TGTGCCAGCAGCACCGGGGCCGCGGTCCAAGAGACCCAGTACTTC.

A single count supports this clone. The chain couples TRBV2 to TRBJ2-1; a possible D gene is TRBD2 (6 bases). V lost 5 bases and J lost 4, with 15 bases in between. Germline V gene data show CDR1 as SNHLY and CDR2 as FYNNEI. The CDR3 is made up of 15 amino acids. The chain's CDR3 is CASSTPSSAYNEQFF. The CDR3 nucleotides are TGTGCCAGCAGTACCCCGTCTAGCGCATACAATGAGCAGTTCTTC. Full variable domain (missing parts from reference TRBV2 and TRBJ2-1): EPEVTQTPSHQVTQMGQEVILRCVPISNHLYFYWYRQILGQKVEFLVSFYNNEISEKSEIFDDQFSVERPDGSNFTLKIRSTKLEDSAMYFCASSTPSSAYNEQFFGPGTRLTVL.

V usage is TRBV6-1 and J usage is TRBJ1-6, with D possibly being TRBD1 (6 bases). The germline V and J ends were trimmed by 1 base and 9 bases, with 19 bases remaining between them. The CDR3 consists of 17 residues. Germline V gene lookup returns CDR1 MNHNS and CDR2 SASEGT. CDR3 loop: CASSEGIQIRGGSPLHF. The CDR3 nucleotides read TGTGCCAGCAGTGAAGGGATCCAAATCAGGGGCGGTTCACCCCTCCACTTT.

The chain employs TRBV21-1 and TRBJ2-2. TRBV21-1 is a documented pseudogene. The CDR3 extends over 17 amino acids. The CDR3 coding sequence is TGTGCCAGCAGCAAAGCGCTGCCCACCTGGAACACCGGGGAGCTGTTTTTT. Translating it yields CASSKALPTWNTGELFF.

The genes are TRBV25-1 and TRBJ1-2, with TRBD1 identical over 10 bases. V lost 5 bases to trimming and J lost 4 bases; unmatched junction nucleotides: 13. The germline V gene has CDR1 MGHDK and CDR2 SYGVNS. The CDR3 is made up of 17 amino acids. In nucleotides, the CDR3 is TGTGCCAGCAGTAGTGACGGAATCGGGACAGGGGCCTATGGCTACACCTTC. It yields the protein CASSSDGIGTGAYGYTF.

This chain joins TRBV11-2 and TRBJ2-7; 7 bases match TRBD2. In germline, CDR1 is SGHAT, CDR2 FQNNGV. J lost 4 bases, V lost 3 bases, and 3 bases had no gene match. CDR3 length equals 13 residues. The CDR3 DNA follows: TGTGCCAGCAGCTTGACTAGCAAGTACGAGCAGTACTTC. Protein product: CASSLTSKYEQYF.